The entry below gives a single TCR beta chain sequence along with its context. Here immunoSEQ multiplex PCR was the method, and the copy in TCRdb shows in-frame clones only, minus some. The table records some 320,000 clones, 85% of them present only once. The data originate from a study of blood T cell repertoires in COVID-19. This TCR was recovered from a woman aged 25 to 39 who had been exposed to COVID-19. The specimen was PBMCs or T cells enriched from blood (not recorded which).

CDR3 loop: CASRRRQQETQYF. The CDR3 DNA sequence: TGTGCCAGCAGGAGGAGACAGCAAGAGACCCAGTACTTC. The chain recombines TRBV6-5 with TRBJ2-5, with D perhaps TRBD1 (5 bases). Germline assignment: CDR1 MNHEY and CDR2 SVGAGI. The CDR3 totals 13 residues. Trimming removed 6 bases from V and 2 bases from J, with 10 bases in between.